The present T cell receptor beta chain was sequenced within a study of vaccination and CD4 T cells after COVID-19. Comment on this clonotype: Its specificity is not known.

Treatment specified: roughly 10-day PBMC culture with coronavirus spike peptide pools or control peptides (ViraFEST assay). An Oncomine TCR Beta short-read assay was used to sequence the DNA from cultured CD4+ T cells. Each CDR3 protein is one row after TCRdb ran MiXCR on the PCR reads. The sample shows some 10,000 distinct CDR3 sequences, roughly two fifths of them seen only once. Trimming took off 2 bases at V and 5 bases at J, with 16 bases between the two ends. The CDR3 consists of 15 residues. CDR1 and CDR2 from the germline V gene are SGHRS and YFSETQ. The sample taken for sequencing was CD4+ T cells from blood, cultured in vitro. The origin of this receptor is a human donor who had recovered from COVID-19. J is TRBJ2-5 and V is TRBV5-1; TRBD2 is a possible D gene (6 bases). The CDR3 DNA follows: TGCGCCAGCAGCTTTAGTGGAGATCGGGGGGAGACCCAGTACTTC. This codes for CASSFSGDRGETQYF. The whole variable domain, remainder taken from reference TRBV5-1 and TRBJ2-5, is KAGVTQTPRYLIKTRGQQVTLSCSPISGHRSVSWYQQTPGQGLQFLFEYFSETQRNKGNFPGRFSGRQFSNSRSEMNVSTLELGDSALYLCASSFSGDRGETQYFGPGTRLLVL.